The entry below gives a single T cell receptor (beta chain) sequence along with its context. The specificity of this receptor is unknown. Per-base quality was not reported, and no clone a single base away is much larger than it. This specimen belongs to a study of T cell responses to AZD1222 COVID-19 vaccine (dated by TCRdb to about 2021). Regarding the study in general: TCR sequencing was performed for roughly 250 trial participants, of whom around 200 were given two doses of AZD1222 and approximately 25 were given two doses of MenACWY control vaccine. Trial participants were enrolled into age subgroups of 18-55, 56-69 and 70-plus years, which contained 148, 28 and 57 TCR-sequenced participants, respectively.

Results the study describes overall, beyond this receptor: Conclusions about previously exposed vaccinees are limited, since just six AZD1222 recipients were seropositive for SARS-CoV-2 at baseline. CD4 TCRs associated with the vaccine covered the entire spike protein, and the dominant responses were in regions 160-218 and 743-854. Nearly half of unique spike-specific TCRs reportedly recognized epitopes outside regions mutated in the B.1.351 and B.1.1.7 variants. In the small 56-69-year group, the increase in depth fell short of significance, most likely because of low power. Because no samples from the day 14 peak response were available, repertoires could be characterized only after the peak T cell response. A significant rise in spike-specific TCR breadth and depth was observed after two AZD1222 doses relative to day 0 and relative to MenACWY recipients. Most participants were white British and females outnumbered males, and the authors suggested that clonal diversity may have been underestimated.

The CDR3 regions of human TCRbeta chains were analyzed by immunosequencing. Processing in the source paper ran as follows. TCRs in the repertoires were compared against a reference library of SARS-CoV-2-specific TCRs that had been generated with the MIRA antigen-specificity platform. Breadth meant the fraction of unique TCRs that were SARS-CoV-2-associated, whereas depth meant the fraction of total T cells that were SARS-CoV-2-associated. Using the MIRA data, each spike-specific TCR was assigned both to the spike region to which the TCR was reactive and to a CD4 or CD8 class. Log10-transformed breadth and depth values were compared by one-way ANOVA with Sidak's multiple comparisons tests. Here the immuneACCESS table is served through TCRdb, limited to in-frame sequences with V and J called. Missing clones are a known gap in these copies; in checked studies unresolved V genes cover under half, and the rest lacks a known reason. V and J calls plus clone size are reproduced from that table; the DNA served to infer D and trimming. For this sample the table gives about 120,000 clones, of which around 90% were detected only once. Around 2.6% of the sample is taken by the ten largest.

For CDR1 and CDR2, the germline V gene (reference sequence) lists SEHNR and FQNEAQ. CDR3 length: 17 amino acids, cysteine to phenylalanine. The sequence is cut down to CDR3 DNA, 51 bases in frame from base 1. Unmatched junction bases come to 9, with V trimmed by 4 bases and J by 5 bases. The label giving this sample's time point can be read as: about 28 days (+/-7) after the second vaccine dose. AZD1222 recipients with second doses at about 4 weeks or about 12 weeks were pooled, because spike-specific TCR depth and breadth did not differ between schedules. Vaccinee samples were obtained from the UK trials COV001 and COV002, which included a single-blind randomized controlled phase 2/3 trial of AZD1222 (ChAdOx1 nCoV-19) in healthy adults. For TCRbeta chain sequencing, PBMC samples were collected from trial participants at day 0 and at day 28 after the second dose.

Recombination linked TRBV7-9 to TRBJ2-1; 12 bases in between match TRBD1. The receptor was derived from an adult who received the AZD1222 COVID-19 vaccine. The source was peripheral blood, collected 28 days after the second AZD1222 dose. The CDR3 region: CASSSPSGTGGNNEQFF. The sequenced DNA is TGTGCCAGCAGCTCCCCATCCGGGACAGGGGGCAACAATGAGCAGTTCTTC.